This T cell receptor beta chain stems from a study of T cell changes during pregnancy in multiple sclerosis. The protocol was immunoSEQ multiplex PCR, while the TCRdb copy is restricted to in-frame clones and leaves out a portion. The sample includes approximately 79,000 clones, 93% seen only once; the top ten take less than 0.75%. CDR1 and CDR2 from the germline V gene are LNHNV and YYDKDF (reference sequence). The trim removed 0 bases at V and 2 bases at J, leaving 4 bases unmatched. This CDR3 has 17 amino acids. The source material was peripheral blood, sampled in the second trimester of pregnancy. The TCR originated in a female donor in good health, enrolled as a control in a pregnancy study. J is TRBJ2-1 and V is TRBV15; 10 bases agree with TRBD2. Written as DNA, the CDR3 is TGTGCCACCAGCAGAGATCGACTAGCGGGTGCCTACAATGAGCAGTTCTTC. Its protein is CATSRDRLAGAYNEQFF.